The sequence of this T cell receptor beta chain was determined in a study of T cells in Graves' hyperthyroidism and ophthalmopathy. Study-wide points: Ophthalmopathy was predicted by the model a median of approximately 6 months ahead of onset. In simple terms, a model built on 13 V-J features told ophthalmopathy apart from stable hyperthyroidism. Blood shared most expanded thyroid clonotypes above 0.001.

From RNA transcripts, TCR beta CDR3 regions were amplified. First-round RT-PCR targeting the TCR CDR3 was performed with the HTBI primer set. TCRdb passed the multiplex PCR reads through MiXCR, listing each CDR3 protein once. The table shows roughly 500,000 distinct CDR3 sequences, with around 46% occurring only once. With respect to this clonotype: As yet, its antigen is unknown.

From germline, CDR1 is SGDLS and CDR2 YYNGEE. The CDR3 runs 17 residues. Trimming shortened V by 3 bases and J by 6 bases, and 21 bases separated the two germline ends. On the basis of clinical symptoms, serum thyroxine and TRAb, thyroid ultrasound and orbital computed tomography, diagnoses were made. Input material: peripheral blood or thyroid tissue (not recorded which). The source is an adult woman with Graves' disease, either hyperthyroidism or ophthalmopathy (not recorded which). The chain uses TRBV9 and TRBJ2-2; D might be TRBD1 or TRBD2, each matching 5 bases. In nucleotides, the CDR3 is TGTGCCAGCAGCGGAGGGGTAGTAGGTAGTGATCCCGGGGAGCTGTTTTTT. The encoded protein is CASSGGVVGSDPGELFF.